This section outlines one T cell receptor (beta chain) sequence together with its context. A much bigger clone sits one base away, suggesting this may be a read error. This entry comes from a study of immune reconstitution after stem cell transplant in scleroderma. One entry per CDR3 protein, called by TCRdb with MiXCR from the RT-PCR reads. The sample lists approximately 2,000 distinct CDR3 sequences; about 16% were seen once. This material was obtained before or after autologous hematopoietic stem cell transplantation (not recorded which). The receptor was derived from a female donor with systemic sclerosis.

CDR3 sequence (DNA): TGTGCCAGCAGTTTATCGACGCCCCAGACAGGGTTGGAACAGTCCCAGCATTTT. The encoded protein is CASSLSTPQTGLEQSQHF. This chain uses TRBV27 with TRBJ1-5; 7 bases are a match to TRBD1. The germline V gene encodes CDR1 MNHEY and CDR2 SMNVEV (reference sequence). J gave up 11 bases and V 0 bases, and 19 bases lay outside the gene matches. CDR3 size: 18 residues.